A single sample is the source of the 22 T cell receptor beta chains below, sequenced in a study of identical twins. TCRdb redid the calling of the 5' RACE reads with MiXCR, one entry per CDR3 protein. Altogether 500,000 to 550,000 distinct CDR3 sequences are present, approximately 20% being singletons, with the ten largest covering around 0.48%. These data also featured in a second study, about yellow fever vaccine responses in identical twins.

The sequenced sample was CD4+ T cells sorted from blood. The receptors derive from a woman in her late teens or twenties in good health.

In this sample, this clonotype turned up a few times. V and J are TRBV27 and TRBJ2-7; the match to TRBD2 covers 9 bases. The trim removed 6 bases at V and 1 base at J, leaving 4 bases unmatched. The V gene's germline CDR1 is MNHEY and CDR2 SMNVEV (reference sequence). The CDR3 consists of 14 residues. The DNA for the CDR3 is TGTGCCAGCAGAAGGCGGGAGGGTTCCTACGAGCAGTACTTC. Amino acid sequence: CASRRREGSYEQYF.

The gene calls are TRBV7-3 and TRBJ2-2; D remains unclear. V shed 3 bases and J shed 0 bases, with 11 bases lying between them. The CDR3 length is 16 residues. Germline V CDR1 and CDR2: SGHTA, FQGTGA. The CDR3 protein is CASSFTPGPNTGELFF. For the CDR3, the DNA is TGTGCCAGCAGCTTTACCCCGGGCCCGAACACCGGGGAGCTGTTTTTT.

This clonotype showed up just a few times. J is TRBJ2-1 and V is TRBV6-1; TRBD2 matches at 8 bases. CDR1 and CDR2 from the germline V gene are MNHNS and SASEGT. The CDR3 extends over 15 amino acids. Germline trimming cut 6 bases from V and 4 bases from J; bases unmatched to any gene: 8. The CDR3 DNA follows: TGTGCCAGCAGACCTACTAGCGGCCCTTACAATGAGCAGTTCTTC. It encodes CASRPTSGPYNEQFF.

The chain joins TRBV5-1 to TRBJ2-3; D is unclear. Trimming stripped 3 bases from V and 5 bases from J, with 16 bases between. The CDR3 covers 15 residues. Germline values: CDR1 SGHRS, CDR2 YFSETQ. The CDR3 sequence is CASSSDGIMGDTQYF. The CDR3 nucleotides are TGCGCCAGCAGCTCGGACGGAATCATGGGAGATACGCAGTATTTT.

V and J are TRBV20-1 and TRBJ2-7, with 10 bases identical to TRBD2. V was pared by 6 bases and J by 0 bases, with 8 bases of the junction left unmatched. The germline V gene has CDR1 DFQATT and CDR2 SNEGSKA (reference sequence). The CDR3 has 15 amino acids. The CDR3 DNA reads TGCAGTGCCTCAGGACTAGCGGCCAGCTCCTACGAGCAGTACTTC. Translating it yields CSASGLAASSYEQYF.

In DNA, the CDR3 is TGTGCCATCAGTGGGGTGGAGGGGAAATACGAGCAGTTCTTC. As protein: CAISGVEGKYEQFF. V usage is TRBV10-3 and J usage is TRBJ2-1; a possible D gene is TRBD2 (6 bases). Trimming removed 4 bases from V and 10 bases from J, with 17 bases in between. The V gene's germline CDR1 is ENHRY and CDR2 SYGVKD. The CDR3 loop spans 14 amino acids.

There are a few counts of this clonotype. The V and J genes are TRBV6-4 and TRBJ2-1; the D gene is possibly TRBD2 (6 bases). V lost 5 bases to trimming and J lost 4 bases, with 12 bases between them. The CDR3 sequence is 14 residues long. In germline, CDR1 is MRHNA, CDR2 SNTAGT. The CDR3 region has the DNA TGTGCCAGCAGTAAAATGGAGGGGTACAATGAGCAGTTCTTC. It yields the protein CASSKMEGYNEQFF.

This CDR3 reads CASSLVLGWGYEQYF. The DNA for the CDR3 is TGTGCCAGCAGCTTAGTTCTGGGATGGGGCTACGAGCAGTACTTC. This rearrangement joins TRBV7-9 to TRBJ2-7; D remains unclear. V shed 1 base and J shed 3 bases, with 13 bases lying between them. CDR1 SEHNR and CDR2 FQNEAQ come from the germline V gene (reference sequence). CDR3 length: 15 residues.

V usage is TRBV6-4 and J usage is TRBJ1-5, with unresolved D. CDR1 and CDR2 (germline): MRHNA, SNTAGT. Trimming left V 6 bases short and J 8 bases short, with 5 bases between. CDR3 length equals 10 residues. The CDR3 bases are TGTGCCAGCAGGTCGGAGCCCCAGCATTTT. Translated, it gives CASRSEPQHF.

The chain uses TRBV7-2 and TRBJ2-1; D is perhaps TRBD1 (5 bases). Looked up from germline, CDR1 is SGHTA and CDR2 is FQGNSA. The CDR3 has 14 residues. Trimming removed 9 bases from V and 5 bases from J, with 17 bases in between. The CDR3 sequence is CASSTPPQDNEQFF. The CDR3 nucleotides read TGTGCCAGTTCGACCCCCCCACAGGACAATGAGCAGTTCTTC.

The chain has TRBV11-3 and TRBJ2-1; D call uncertain. The CDR3 runs to 16 residues. Trimming removed 3 bases at V and 0 bases at J, with 12 bases between. Germline CDR1 and CDR2: SGHNT and YENEEA. CDR3 sequence: CASSLVPKSSYNEQFF. The CDR3 coding sequence is TGTGCCAGCAGCTTGGTGCCAAAATCCTCCTACAATGAGCAGTTCTTC.

The sample holds a few counts of this clonotype. The chain combines TRBV7-2 with TRBJ2-1; D may be TRBD1 (5 bases). Trimming cost V 4 bases and J 0 bases, with 10 bases left between them. Germline loops: CDR1 SGHTA, CDR2 FQGNSA. This CDR3 has 15 amino acids. In nucleotides, the CDR3 is TGTGCCAGCAGCTCGACAGTCAGCTCCTACAATGAGCAGTTCTTC. It codes for CASSSTVSSYNEQFF.

This clonotype was found a few times. V and J are TRBV4-1 and TRBJ1-5; no clear D. The V gene lost 4 bases and the J gene lost 0 bases, with 10 bases spanning the gap. The length of the CDR3 is 15 residues. The germline gives CDR1 MGHRA, CDR2 YSYEKL. The CDR3 region is CASSLDIYSNQPQHF. The CDR3 DNA is TGCGCCAGCAGCCTTGACATTTATAGCAATCAGCCCCAGCATTTT.

This rearrangement joins TRBV5-1 to TRBJ2-1, with 14 positions matching TRBD2. Germline lookup yields CDR1 SGHRS and CDR2 YFSETQ. The CDR3 covers 15 residues. The J segment lost 7 bases and the V segment lost 3 bases, leaving 3 bases of the junction unmatched. This chain's CDR3 is CASSYGLAGGNEQFF. CDR3 in DNA: TGCGCCAGCAGCTACGGACTAGCGGGAGGTAATGAGCAGTTCTTC.

This clonotype has a handful of counts. V and J are TRBV20-1 and TRBJ2-7; 8 bases map to TRBD2. This CDR3 has 12 amino acids. CDR1 is DFQATT and CDR2 is SNEGSKA in the germline V gene (reference sequence). J was trimmed by 1 base and V by 6 bases; bases with no gene match: 2. The CDR3 reads CSARLASYEQYF. CDR3 nucleotide sequence: TGCAGTGCCAGACTAGCGTCCTACGAGCAGTACTTC.

There are a few counts of this clonotype. This sequence joins TRBV28 and TRBJ1-2; no firm D call. CDR3 size: 14 residues. Germline CDR1 MDHEN, CDR2 SYDVKM. The V gene lost 1 base and the J gene lost 8 bases, with 14 bases spanning the gap. The CDR3: CASSLFVSERGYTF. The CDR3 DNA is TGTGCCAGCAGTTTATTCGTCAGCGAGAGGGGCTACACCTTC.

This clonotype appeared many times. This chain joins TRBV5-1 and TRBJ1-2; 8 bases are shared with TRBD1. This CDR3 spans 16 amino acids. The germline V gene encodes CDR1 SGHRS and CDR2 YFSETQ. J was trimmed by 6 bases and V by 1 base; bases with no gene match: 11. CDR3 in DNA: TGCGCCAGCAGCTTGTTAGCGGGCAGGGGGCGCGATGGCTACACCTTC. As protein: CASSLLAGRGRDGYTF.

This clonotype was observed a few times. V gene TRBV2 combines with J gene TRBJ2-3; 10 nucleotides agree with TRBD2. Germline lookup yields CDR1 SNHLY and CDR2 FYNNEI. This CDR3 has 17 residues. Trimming cost V 2 bases and J 6 bases; bases outside gene matches: 11. The CDR3: CASSESRGLAGEDTQYF. The CDR3 nucleotides read TGTGCCAGCAGTGAAAGTCGTGGGCTAGCGGGGGAGGATACGCAGTATTTT.

V usage is TRBV9 and J usage is TRBJ1-5, with D uncertain. Trimming pared 0 bases from V and 10 bases from J, leaving 14 bases between. There are 14 residues in the CDR3. Germline CDR1 reads SGDLS; CDR2 reads YYNGEE. The CDR3 sequence: CASSVGSEWSPQHF. In nucleotides, the CDR3 is TGTGCCAGCAGCGTAGGGTCGGAGTGGAGTCCCCAGCATTTT.

The rearrangement links TRBV2 to TRBJ2-5, with TRBD2 matching 8 bases. The ends lost 6 bases at V and 0 bases at J; junction bases unmatched: 3. CDR1 and CDR2 (germline): SNHLY, FYNNEI. The CDR3 runs to 14 residues. As DNA, the CDR3 is TGTGCCAGCAGGCGCGGGGGGTACCAAGAGACCCAGTACTTC. Residues: CASRRGGYQETQYF.

This clonotype was seen a handful of times. The J gene is TRBJ2-1, the V gene TRBV7-2; D remains unclear. Germline V gives CDR1 SGHTA, CDR2 FQGNSA. Between the trimmed V and J ends, which lost 1 base and 5 bases, there was a span of 12 bases. The CDR3 has 15 amino acids. CDR3 loop: CASSLVGPVNNEQFF. In DNA, the CDR3 is TGTGCCAGCAGCTTAGTTGGTCCAGTCAACAATGAGCAGTTCTTC.

This chain joins TRBV2 and TRBJ2-1; D uncertain. CDR3 length: 15 residues. The V gene lost 7 bases and the J gene lost 2 bases, with 15 bases spanning the gap. Germline V CDR1 and CDR2: SNHLY, FYNNEI. The CDR3 sequence: CASTTAPGPYNEQFF. The CDR3 DNA is TGTGCCAGCACCACAGCCCCAGGCCCCTACAATGAGCAGTTCTTC. The whole variable domain, remainder taken from reference TRBV2 and TRBJ2-1, is EPEVTQTPSHQVTQMGQEVILRCVPISNHLYFYWYRQILGQKVEFLVSFYNNEISEKSEIFDDQFSVERPDGSNFTLKIRSTKLEDSAMYFCASTTAPGPYNEQFFGPGTRLTVL.